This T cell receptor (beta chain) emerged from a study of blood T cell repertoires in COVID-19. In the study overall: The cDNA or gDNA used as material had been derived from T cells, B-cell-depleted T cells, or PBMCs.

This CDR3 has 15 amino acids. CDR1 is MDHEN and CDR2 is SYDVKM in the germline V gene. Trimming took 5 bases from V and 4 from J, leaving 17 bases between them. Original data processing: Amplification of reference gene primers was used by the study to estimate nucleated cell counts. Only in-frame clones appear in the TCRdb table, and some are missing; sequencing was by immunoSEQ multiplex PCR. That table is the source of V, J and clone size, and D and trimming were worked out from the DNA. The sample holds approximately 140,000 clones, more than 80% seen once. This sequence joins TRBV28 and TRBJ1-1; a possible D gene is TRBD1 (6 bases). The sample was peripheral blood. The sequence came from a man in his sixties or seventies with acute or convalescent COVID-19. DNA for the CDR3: TGTGCCAGCAGTACCATGGGGGGGCGCTCCACTGAAGCTTTCTTT. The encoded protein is CASSTMGGRSTEAFF.